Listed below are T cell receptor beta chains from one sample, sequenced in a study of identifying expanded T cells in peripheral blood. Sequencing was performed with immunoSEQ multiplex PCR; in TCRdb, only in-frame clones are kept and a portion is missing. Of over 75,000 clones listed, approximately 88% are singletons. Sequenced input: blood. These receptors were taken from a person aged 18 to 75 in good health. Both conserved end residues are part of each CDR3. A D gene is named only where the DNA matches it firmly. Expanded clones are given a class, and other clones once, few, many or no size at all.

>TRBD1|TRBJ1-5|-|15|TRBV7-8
CASEKSGTGNQPQHF
TGTGCCAGCGAAAAATCCGGGACAGGCAATCAGCCCCAGCATTTT
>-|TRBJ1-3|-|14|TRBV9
CASSGVFSGNTIYF
TGTGCCAGCAGCGGGGTTTTCTCTGGAAACACCATATATTTT
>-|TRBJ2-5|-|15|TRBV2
CASSGQLAGGETQYF
TGTGCCAGCAGTGGGCAGCTAGCCGGTGGAGAGACCCAGTACTTC
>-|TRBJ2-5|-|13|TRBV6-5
CASSYYPRETQYF
TGTGCCAGCAGTTACTATCCGCGGGAGACCCAGTACTTC
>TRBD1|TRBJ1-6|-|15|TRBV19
CASSFTTGANSPLHF
TGTGCCAGTAGCTTCACGACAGGGGCAAATTCACCCCTCCACTTT
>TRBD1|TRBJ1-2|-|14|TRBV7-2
CASSLGQGNYGYTF
TGTGCCAGCAGCTTAGGACAGGGTAACTATGGCTACACCTTC
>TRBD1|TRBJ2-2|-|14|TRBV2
CASGQGGNTGELFF
TGTGCCAGCGGACAGGGAGGGAACACCGGGGAGCTGTTTTTT
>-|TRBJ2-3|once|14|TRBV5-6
CASTRIGQIDTQYF
TGTGCCAGCACCCGGATAGGACAGATCGATACGCAGTATTTT
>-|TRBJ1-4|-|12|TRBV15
CATSRENEKLFF
TGTGCCACCAGCAGAGAGAATGAAAAACTGTTTTTT
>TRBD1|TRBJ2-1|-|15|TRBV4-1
CASSLTGEPYNEQFF
TGCGCCAGCAGCCTGACAGGGGAACCCTACAATGAGCAGTTCTTC
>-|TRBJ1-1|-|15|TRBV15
CATSRGATGNTEAFF
TGTGCCACCAGCAGAGGCGCGACAGGGAACACTGAAGCTTTCTTT
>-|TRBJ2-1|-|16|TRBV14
CASSSIRTSPHSKQFF
TGTGCCAGCAGCTCTATTAGGACTTCCCCTCACTCGAAGCAGTTCTTC
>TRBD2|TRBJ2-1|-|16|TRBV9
CASSVGPRSGHNEQFF
TGTGCCAGCAGCGTAGGGCCCCGTAGCGGGCACAATGAGCAGTTCTTC
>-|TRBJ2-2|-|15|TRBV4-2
CASSQETSSTGELFF
TGTGCCAGCAGCCAAGAAACTAGCTCCACCGGGGAGCTGTTTTTT
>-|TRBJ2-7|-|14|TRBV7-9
CASSLGSSVYEQYF
TGTGCCAGCAGCTTAGGATCCTCGGTCTACGAGCAGTACTTC
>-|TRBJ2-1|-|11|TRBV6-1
CATATRDEQFF
TGTGCCACTGCCACCCGGGACGAGCAGTTCTTC
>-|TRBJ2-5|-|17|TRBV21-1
CARGKGVVGVWLETQYF
TGTGCCAGAGGGAAGGGTGTCGTAGGGGTATGGCTTGAGACCCAGTACTTC
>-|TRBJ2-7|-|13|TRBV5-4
CASSAGTSHEQYF
TGTGCCAGCAGCGCCGGGACATCCCACGAGCAGTACTTC
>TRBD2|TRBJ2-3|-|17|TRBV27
CASSLFSGRVSADTQYF
TGTGCCAGCAGTTTATTTAGCGGGAGGGTGAGCGCAGATACGCAGTATTTT
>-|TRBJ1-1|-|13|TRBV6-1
CASRVTVGGEAFF
TGTGCCAGCAGGGTAACGGTCGGCGGTGAAGCTTTCTTT
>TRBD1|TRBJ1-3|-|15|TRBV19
CASRPTGGSGNTIYF
TGTGCCAGTAGGCCCACAGGGGGCTCTGGAAACACCATATATTTT
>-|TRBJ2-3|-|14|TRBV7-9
CASSLASDTDTQYF
TGTGCCAGCAGCTTAGCGTCAGACACAGATACGCAGTATTTT
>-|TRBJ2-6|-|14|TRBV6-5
CAIKTDSGANVLTF
TGTGCCATAAAGACGGACTCTGGGGCCAACGTCCTGACTTTC
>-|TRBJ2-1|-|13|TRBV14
CASSLDRTNEQFF
TGTGCCAGCAGCCTCGACAGGACCAATGAGCAGTTCTTC
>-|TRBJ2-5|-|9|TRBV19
CAYEETQYF
TGTGCCTATGAAGAGACCCAGTACTTC
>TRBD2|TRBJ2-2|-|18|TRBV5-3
CARSRARTSGGAIGELFF
TGTGCCAGAAGCCGCGCCCGGACTAGCGGGGGGGCAATCGGGGAGCTGTTTTTT
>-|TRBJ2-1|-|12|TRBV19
CASSMGLDPVLF
TGTGCCAGTAGTATGGGACTGGACCCTGTGCTCTTC
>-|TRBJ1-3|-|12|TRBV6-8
CASRSVGNTIYF
TGTGCCAGCAGGTCCGTGGGAAACACCATATATTTT
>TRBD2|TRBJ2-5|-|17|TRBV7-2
CASSFGNSGRAGETQYF
TGTGCCAGCAGCTTTGGGAATAGCGGGAGGGCCGGGGAGACCCAGTACTTC
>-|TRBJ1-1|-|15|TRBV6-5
CASSYKGSRNTEAFF
TGTGCCAGCAGTTACAAGGGGTCCCGGAACACTGAAGCTTTCTTT
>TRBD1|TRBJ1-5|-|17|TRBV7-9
CASSLATGTGVNQPQHF
TGTGCCAGCAGCTTAGCGACCGGGACAGGGGTAAATCAGCCCCAGCATTTT
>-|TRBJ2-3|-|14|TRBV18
CASSVRGATDTQYF
TGTGCCAGCTCGGTCAGGGGGGCAACAGATACGCAGTATTTT
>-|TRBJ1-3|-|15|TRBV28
CASSSGRFSGNTIYF
TGTGCCAGCAGTTCCGGACGGTTCTCTGGAAACACCATATATTTT
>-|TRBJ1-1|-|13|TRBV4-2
CASRTKEGTEAFF
TGTGCCAGCAGGACTAAAGAGGGCACTGAAGCTTTCTTT
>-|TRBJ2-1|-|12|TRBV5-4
CASSLTSNEQFF
TGTGCCAGCAGCCTAACGTCTAATGAGCAGTTCTTC
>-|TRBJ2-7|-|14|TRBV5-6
CASSLLRKPYEQYF
TGTGCCAGCAGCTTGTTACGGAAGCCCTACGAGCAGTACTTC
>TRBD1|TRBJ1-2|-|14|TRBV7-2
CASSRGRVDYGYTF
TGTGCCAGCAGCAGGGGGCGCGTTGACTATGGCTACACCTTC
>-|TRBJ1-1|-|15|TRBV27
CASSISQGRNFEAFF
TGTGCCAGCAGTATATCTCAGGGACGCAATTTTGAAGCTTTCTTT
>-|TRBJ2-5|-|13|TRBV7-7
CASSLDWAETQYF
TGTGCCAGCAGCCTAGACTGGGCAGAGACCCAGTACTTC
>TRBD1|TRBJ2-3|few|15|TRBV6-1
CASSEQGARADTQYF
TGTGCCAGCAGTGAACAGGGGGCGCGGGCAGATACGCAGTATTTT